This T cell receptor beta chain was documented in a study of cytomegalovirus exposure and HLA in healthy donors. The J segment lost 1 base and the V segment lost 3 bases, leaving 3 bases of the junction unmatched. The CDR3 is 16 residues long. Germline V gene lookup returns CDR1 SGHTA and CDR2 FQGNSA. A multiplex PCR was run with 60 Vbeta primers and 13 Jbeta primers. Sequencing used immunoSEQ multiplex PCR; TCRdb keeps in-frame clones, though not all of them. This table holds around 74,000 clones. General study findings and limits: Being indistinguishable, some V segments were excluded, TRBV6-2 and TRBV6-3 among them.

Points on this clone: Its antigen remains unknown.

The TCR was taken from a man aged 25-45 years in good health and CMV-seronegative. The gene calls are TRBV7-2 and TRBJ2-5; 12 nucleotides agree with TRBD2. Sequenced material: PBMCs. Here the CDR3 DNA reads TGTGCCAGCAGCTTGGGGACTAGCGGGCTCCAAGAGACCCAGTACTTC. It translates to CASSLGTSGLQETQYF.